This T cell receptor (beta chain) was documented in a study of T cell responses to AZD1222 COVID-19 vaccine. Study conclusions and caveats: Spike regions recognized by vaccine-associated CD4 TCRs spanned the protein, led by 160-218 and 743-854. An increase in Spike-specific TCR breadth and depth was observed after two AZD1222 doses. The sample set comprised mostly white British donors with more females, and clonal diversity was possibly underestimated.

There are 15 residues in the CDR3. Germline V gives CDR1 SGHVS, CDR2 FQNEAQ. V dropped 1 base and J dropped 0 bases, with 9 bases sitting between them. Data came from immunoSEQ multiplex PCR; TCRdb stores just in-frame clones and leaves some out. The sample records about 130,000 clones, roughly 88% being singletons. This clone was observed once. What it recognizes is unknown. The sequence came from an adult who received the AZD1222 COVID-19 vaccine. The chain links TRBV7-8 to TRBJ1-1; D call uncertain. Sequencing used peripheral blood, obtained 28 days after the second AZD1222 dose. In nucleotides, the CDR3 is TGTGCCAGCAGCTTAGGTGCGTCCTTGAACACTGAAGCTTTCTTT. Protein sequence: CASSLGASLNTEAFF.